This T cell receptor beta chain came from a study of human T cells and chemical hapten exposure (dated by TCRdb to about 2021). Context from the whole study: For sensitization, 2% DPC in acetone was applied to a roughly 2 cm by roughly 2 cm area of upper inner arm skin. Patient blood was sampled pre-sensitization (week 0) and at 2, 6 and about 24 weeks after DPC sensitization. Patch testing was performed on the upper back with Finn chambers containing 0.01% DPC, and the patch tests were scored after 6 days according to International Contact Dermatitis Research Group standards. Patients additionally received weekly therapeutic DPC doses to the scalp throughout the roughly 24-week study period. Around 29 alopecia patients provided blood for TCR sequencing at one to four time points (pre-sensitization, 2, 6 and 24 weeks). The study tracked peripheral blood TCR repertoire changes in vivo during primary and secondary sensitization to the hapten diphenylcyclopropenone (DPC) in alopecia patients. Libraries were pooled for sequencing, and per-sample TCR yields varied mainly because of small differences in library volumes within the pool. Most of the patients in the cohort were female, and the cohort covered alopecia areata with under or over 50% scalp involvement, alopecia totalis and alopecia universalis.

Many counts were recorded for this clonotype. Its specific antigen is unknown. No base quality values were provided; no much bigger clone lies one nucleotide off. Libraries were made using RACE. Data came from a NextSeq 500. During library preparation, unique molecular identifiers were attached to individual cDNA molecules so that TCRs could be counted quantitatively and reproducibly. Both TCR alpha and TCR beta chains were sequenced from each blood RNA sample. The paper's processing steps were these. Samples had a median of about 96,000 TCRs, with a range from about 23,224 to 750,000. The Decombinator software suite was used to annotate V, J and CDR3 in the TCR reads. For the PS versus PT1 abundance plots, all samples were subsampled to the same number of TCRs (28,000). Expanded TCRs were defined as absent before sensitization and observed at least eight times at the 2-week time point. Through fastp at Q25 and MiXCR, TCRdb rebuilt clones from the public reads, retaining in-frame beta chains. Every distinct CDR3 protein forms one entry, paired with its most common genes and DNA. Clone size and V and J calls follow TCRdb, not the original study. This sample has just over 350,000 distinct CDR3 sequences in its table, and about 6% of those were observed once. The ten largest clones add up to 5% to 6% of the sample.

CDR1 is given as MDHEN and CDR2 as SYDVKM, both from the germline V gene. V drops 3 bases and J drops 7 bases, leaving 3 bases in between. From the cysteine through the phenylalanine, the CDR3 covers 10 amino acids. Just the 30-base CDR3 DNA is kept, in frame starting at base 1. Explained via the paper, the time point label denotes: patch test 2, 6 weeks after DPC sensitization. The treatment or condition label here, explained by the study, means: therapeutic diphenylcyclopropenone sensitization with weekly scalp DPC. At each patch-test visit, blood was drawn before the patch test was applied. To be eligible, patients had to be aged 18 to 70, diagnosed with alopecia and judged suitable for DPC therapy, while pregnant patients were excluded. Total RNA was extracted from unfractionated whole blood that had been collected in Tempus Blood RNA tubes. Here is what the overall study found, with its caveats: Expanded TCRs formed significantly more large CDR3 similarity clusters than pre-sensitization or healthy control sets, consistent with antigen-driven responses. After repeated subsampling, the strength of the expansion versus patch-test correlation and the threshold at which it became significant changed. Because every patient had alopecia, a presumed autoimmune disease, the patients' immune response might differ from that of healthy individuals. Patch test score correlated positively with the number of PT1 expanded TCRs, reaching significance at thresholds 8, 16 and 32 but not at 4. DPC sensitization did not change how many TCRs were above 1 in 1000 frequency, and no evidence was found of alterations in global repertoire structure.

The sequence was obtained from a woman between 18 and 29 years old with alopecia areata. Some clones in this sample may be carry-over from other donors' samples. Recombination linked TRBV28 to TRBJ1-1, with the identity of the D gene unclear. The sequenced sample was whole blood, obtained in connection with sensitization to the hapten diphenylcyclopropenone (DPC). The CDR3 loop reads CASSFGEAFF. The DNA reads as follows: TGTGCCAGCAGTTTTGGTGAAGCTTTCTTT.